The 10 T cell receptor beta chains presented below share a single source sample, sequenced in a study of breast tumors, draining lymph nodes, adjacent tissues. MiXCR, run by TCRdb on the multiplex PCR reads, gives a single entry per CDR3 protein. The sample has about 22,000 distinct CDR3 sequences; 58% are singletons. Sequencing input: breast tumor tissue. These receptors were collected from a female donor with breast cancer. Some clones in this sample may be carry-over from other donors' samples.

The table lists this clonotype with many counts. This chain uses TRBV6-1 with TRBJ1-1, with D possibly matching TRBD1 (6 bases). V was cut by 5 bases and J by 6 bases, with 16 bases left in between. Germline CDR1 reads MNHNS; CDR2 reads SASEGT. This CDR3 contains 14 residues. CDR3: CASSSTYGQSEAFF. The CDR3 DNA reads TGTGCCAGCAGTTCTACCTATGGACAGTCTGAAGCTTTCTTT.

The CDR3 nucleotides are TGCAGTGCTAGCGAAATCAGGACAGCTAATTCACCCCTCCACTTT. Translated, it gives CSASEIRTANSPLHF. The rearrangement uses TRBV20-1 and TRBJ1-6; tentatively, D is TRBD1 (6 bases). Germline V gene sequence: CDR1 DFQATT, CDR2 SNEGSKA (reference sequence). This CDR3 has 15 amino acids. The V end lost 3 bases, the J end lost 6 bases, and 15 bases lay between the germline ends.

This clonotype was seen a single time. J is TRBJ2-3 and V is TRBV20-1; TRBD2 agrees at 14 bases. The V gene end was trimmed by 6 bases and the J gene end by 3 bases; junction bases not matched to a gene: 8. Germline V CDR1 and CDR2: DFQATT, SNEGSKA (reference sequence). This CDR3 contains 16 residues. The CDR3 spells CSAVGTSGSATDTQYF. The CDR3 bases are TGCAGTGCAGTCGGGACTAGCGGGAGTGCGACAGATACGCAGTATTTT.

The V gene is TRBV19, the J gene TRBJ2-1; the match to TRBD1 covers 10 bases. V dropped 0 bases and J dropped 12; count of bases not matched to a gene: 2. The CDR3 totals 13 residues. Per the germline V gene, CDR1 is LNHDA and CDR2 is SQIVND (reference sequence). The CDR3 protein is CASSIDRTGGQFF. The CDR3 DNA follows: TGTGCCAGTAGTATAGATCGGACAGGGGGGCAGTTCTTC.

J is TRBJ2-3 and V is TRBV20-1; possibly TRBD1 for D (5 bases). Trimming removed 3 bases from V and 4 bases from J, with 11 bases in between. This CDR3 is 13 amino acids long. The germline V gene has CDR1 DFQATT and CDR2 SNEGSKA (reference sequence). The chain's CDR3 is CSARGPSPDTQYF. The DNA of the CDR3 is TGCAGTGCTAGGGGGCCGAGCCCAGATACGCAGTATTTT.

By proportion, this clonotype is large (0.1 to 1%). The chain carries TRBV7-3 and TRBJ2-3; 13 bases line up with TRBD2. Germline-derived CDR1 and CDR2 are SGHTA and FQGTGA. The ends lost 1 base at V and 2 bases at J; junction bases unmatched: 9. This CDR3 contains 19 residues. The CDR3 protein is CASSLMPQLAGGITDTQYF. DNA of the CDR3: TGTGCCAGCAGCTTAATGCCCCAACTAGCGGGAGGGATCACAGATACGCAGTATTTT.

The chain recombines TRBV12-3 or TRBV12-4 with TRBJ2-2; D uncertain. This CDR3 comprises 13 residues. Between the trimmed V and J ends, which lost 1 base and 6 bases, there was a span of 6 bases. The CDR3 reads CASSLGVPGELFF. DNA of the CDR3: TGTGCCAGCAGTTTAGGGGTCCCCGGGGAGCTGTTTTTT.

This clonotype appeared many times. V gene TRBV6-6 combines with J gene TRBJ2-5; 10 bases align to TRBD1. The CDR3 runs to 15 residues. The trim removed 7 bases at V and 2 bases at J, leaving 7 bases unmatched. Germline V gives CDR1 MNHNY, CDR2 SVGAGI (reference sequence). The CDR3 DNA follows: TGTGCCAGCACACCGGTGGGACAGGGGCAAGAGACCCAGTACTTC. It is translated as CASTPVGQGQETQYF.

The CDR3: CASMVHRVGQTQYF. The CDR3 DNA reads TGTGCCAGCATGGTCCACAGGGTCGGACAGACCCAGTACTTC. This chain connects TRBV12-3 or TRBV12-4 to TRBJ2-5, with D perhaps matching TRBD1 (6 bases). CDR3 length: 14 residues. V was cut by 7 bases and J by 6 bases, with 18 bases left in between.

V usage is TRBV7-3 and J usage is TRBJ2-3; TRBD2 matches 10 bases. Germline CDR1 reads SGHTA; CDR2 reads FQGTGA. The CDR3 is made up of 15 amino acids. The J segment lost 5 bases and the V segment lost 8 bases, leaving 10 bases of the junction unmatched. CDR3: CASCESGGAVDTQYF. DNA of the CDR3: TGTGCCAGCTGTGAGAGCGGGGGGGCCGTAGATACGCAGTATTTT.